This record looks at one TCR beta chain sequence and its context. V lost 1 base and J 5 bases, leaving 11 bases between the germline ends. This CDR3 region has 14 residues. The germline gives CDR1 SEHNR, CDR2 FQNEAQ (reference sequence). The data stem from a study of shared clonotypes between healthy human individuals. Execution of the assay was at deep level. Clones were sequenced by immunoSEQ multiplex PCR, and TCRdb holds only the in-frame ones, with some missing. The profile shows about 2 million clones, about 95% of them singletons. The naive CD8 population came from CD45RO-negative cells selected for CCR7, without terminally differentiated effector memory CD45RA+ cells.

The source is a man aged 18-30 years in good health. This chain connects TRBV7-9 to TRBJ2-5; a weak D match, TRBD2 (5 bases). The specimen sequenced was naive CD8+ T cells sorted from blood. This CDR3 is CASSLVGDEETQYF. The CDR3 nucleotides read TGTGCCAGCAGCTTAGTCGGGGATGAGGAGACCCAGTACTTC.